The 7 T cell receptor beta chains reported below all come from one sample, sequenced in a study of identical twins. TCRdb passed the 5' RACE reads through MiXCR, listing each CDR3 protein once. Of approximately 250,000 distinct CDR3 sequences listed, 6.5% were seen once; the top ten hold more than 14%. This same sample was also part of a study on T cells expressing NK-cell markers.

The sample was CD8+ T cells sorted from blood. The source is a woman aged 18-35 years in good health.

The chain links TRBV15 to TRBJ1-5; possibly TRBD1 for D (6 bases). The V gene's germline CDR1 is LNHNV and CDR2 YYDKDF (reference sequence). Trimming took off 5 bases at V and 5 bases at J, with 16 bases between the two ends. The CDR3 has 15 amino acids. The CDR3 spells CATSRTPSGDQPQHF. The CDR3 DNA sequence: TGTGCCACCAGCCGTACCCCCTCAGGGGATCAGCCCCAGCATTTT.

This clonotype was recorded many times. CDR3 sequence (DNA): TGCAGTGCTAGAGAACCCGTCATAGGGGATACGCAGTATTTT. Its protein product is CSAREPVIGDTQYF. The gene calls are TRBV20-1 and TRBJ2-3; D is undetermined. There are 14 residues in the CDR3. Trimming cost V 0 bases and J 6 bases, with 13 bases left between them. Germline lookup yields CDR1 DFQATT and CDR2 SNEGSKA (reference sequence).

This clonotype appeared a few times. The chain has TRBV29-1 and TRBJ2-7; 9 nucleotides line up with TRBD2. The V and J ends lost 6 bases and 6 bases, in that order; junction bases with no gene match: 9. Germline values: CDR1 SQVTM, CDR2 ANQGSEA. The CDR3 consists of 13 residues. The chain's CDR3 is CSVKLAGGLEQYF. CDR3 bases: TGCAGCGTAAAACTGGCGGGGGGGCTCGAGCAGTACTTC.

A few counts support this clonotype. The V and J genes are TRBV6-1 and TRBJ1-1, with TRBD1 matching 7 bases. Looked up from germline, CDR1 is MNHNS and CDR2 is SASEGT. The CDR3 has 13 residues. After removal of 10 bases from V and 4 bases from J, the junction contained 9 bases not matched to a gene. CDR3: CATHRGGGTEAFF. As DNA, the CDR3 is TGTGCCACACACAGGGGAGGGGGCACTGAAGCTTTCTTT.

There are a few counts of this clonotype. The V gene is TRBV5-8, the J gene TRBJ1-4; 7 bases align to TRBD1. The J segment lost 3 bases and the V segment lost 5 bases, leaving 7 bases of the junction unmatched. This CDR3 is built from 15 residues. Germline CDR1 reads SGHTS; CDR2 reads YDEGEE. CDR3 region: CASRIGTVSNEKLFF. The CDR3, as DNA: TGTGCCAGCAGAATCGGGACAGTTTCTAATGAAAAACTGTTTTTT.

The V and J genes are TRBV20-1 and TRBJ1-1; 7 nucleotides agree with TRBD1. The CDR3 is made up of 11 amino acids. Germline CDR1 and CDR2: DFQATT and SNEGSKA (reference sequence). CDR3 nucleotides: TGCAGCGCCGACAGGGACGATCGGGCTTTCTTT. This translates into CSADRDDRAFF.

This clonotype was found a few times. The V and J genes are TRBV5-6 and TRBJ2-5; D is unclear. V was trimmed by 1 base and J by 0 bases, leaving 4 bases between them. This CDR3 is 13 amino acids long. Per germline, CDR1 SGHDT and CDR2 YYEEEE. The CDR3 spells CASSLRDQETQYF. CDR3 nucleotides: TGTGCCAGCAGCTTGAGAGACCAAGAGACCCAGTACTTC. Based on the CDR3 plus reference TRBV5-6 and TRBJ2-5, the full variable domain is DAGVTQSPTHLIKTRGQQVTLRCSPKSGHDTVSWYQQALGQGPQFIFQYYEEEERQRGNFPDRFSGHQFPNYSSELNVNALLLGDSALYLCASSLRDQETQYFGPGTRLLVL.